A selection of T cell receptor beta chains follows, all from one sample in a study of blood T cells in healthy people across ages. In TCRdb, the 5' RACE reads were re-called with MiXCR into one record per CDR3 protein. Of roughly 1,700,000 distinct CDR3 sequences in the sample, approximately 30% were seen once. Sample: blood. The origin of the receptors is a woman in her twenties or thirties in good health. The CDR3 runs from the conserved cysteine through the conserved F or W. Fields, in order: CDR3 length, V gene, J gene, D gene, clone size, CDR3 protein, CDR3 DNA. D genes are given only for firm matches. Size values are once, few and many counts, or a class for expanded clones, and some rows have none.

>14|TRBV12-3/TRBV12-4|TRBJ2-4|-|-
CASSLLGAKNIQYF
TGTGCCAGCAGTTTGCTAGGGGCCAAAAACATTCAGTACTTC
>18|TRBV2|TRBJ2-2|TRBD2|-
CASSEAQGLAANTGELFF
TGTGCCAGCAGTGAAGCGCAGGGACTAGCAGCAAACACCGGGGAGCTGTTTTTT
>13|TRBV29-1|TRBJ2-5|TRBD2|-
CSAAGGFQETQYF
TGCAGCGCAGCGGGGGGGTTCCAAGAGACCCAGTACTTC
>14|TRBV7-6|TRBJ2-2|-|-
CASSLIQGTGELFF
TGTGCCAGCAGCTTAATTCAGGGGACCGGGGAGCTGTTTTTT
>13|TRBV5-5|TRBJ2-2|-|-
CASINSGIGELFF
TGTGCCAGCATCAATTCTGGGATCGGGGAGCTGTTTTTT
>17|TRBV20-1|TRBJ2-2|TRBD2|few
CSARGLTSGAGTGELFF
TGCAGTGCTAGAGGCCTTACTAGCGGGGCGGGGACCGGGGAGCTGTTTTTT
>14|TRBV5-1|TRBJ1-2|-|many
CASSLGSDTMGYTF
TGCGCCAGCAGCTTGGGGTCAGATACTATGGGCTACACCTTC
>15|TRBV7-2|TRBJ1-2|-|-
CASSLGAVANYGYTF
TGTGCCAGCAGCTTAGGGGCCGTAGCTAACTATGGCTACACCTTC
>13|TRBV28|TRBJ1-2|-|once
CASLDRNAGSYTF
TGTGCCAGCCTAGACAGGAACGCCGGCAGCTACACCTTC
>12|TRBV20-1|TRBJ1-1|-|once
CSARGNNPEAFF
TGCAGTGCTAGAGGCAATAACCCTGAAGCTTTCTTT
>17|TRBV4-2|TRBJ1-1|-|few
CASSQDHTGGRMAEAFF
TGTGCCAGCAGCCAAGACCATACAGGCGGAAGGATGGCTGAAGCTTTCTTT
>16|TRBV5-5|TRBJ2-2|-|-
CASSLEQGWNTGELFF
TGTGCCAGCAGCTTGGAGCAGGGATGGAACACCGGGGAGCTGTTTTTT
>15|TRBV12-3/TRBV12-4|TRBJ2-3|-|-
CASSDGQVSTDTQYF
TGTGCCAGCAGTGACGGCCAAGTGAGCACAGATACGCAGTATTTT
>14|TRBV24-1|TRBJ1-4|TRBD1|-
CATSDGQGVEKLFF
TGTGCCACCAGTGATGGACAGGGGGTTGAAAAACTGTTTTTT
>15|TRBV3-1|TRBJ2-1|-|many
CASSLEEPWGNEQFF
TGTGCCAGCAGCCTCGAGGAGCCATGGGGCAATGAGCAGTTCTTC
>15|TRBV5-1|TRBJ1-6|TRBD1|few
CASSMTGDSNSPLHF
TGCGCCAGCAGCATGACCGGGGACAGCAATTCACCCCTCCACTTT
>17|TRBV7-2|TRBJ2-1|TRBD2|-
CASSYRGLAGVNNEQFF
TGTGCCAGCAGCTACAGAGGACTAGCGGGAGTAAACAATGAGCAGTTCTTC
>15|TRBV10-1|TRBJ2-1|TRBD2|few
CASSEGSGRAAEQFF
TGCGCCAGCAGTGAAGGCAGCGGGAGGGCCGCAGAGCAGTTCTTC
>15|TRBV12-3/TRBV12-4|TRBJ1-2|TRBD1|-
CASSVHRDRGGGYTF
TGTGCCAGCAGTGTCCACCGGGACAGGGGGGGTGGCTACACCTTC
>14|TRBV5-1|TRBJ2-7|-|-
CASSQGRGYNEQYF
TGCGCCAGCAGTCAGGGAAGGGGATACAATGAGCAGTACTTC
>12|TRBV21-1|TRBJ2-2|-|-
CASSKRVGELFF
TGTGCCAGCAGCAAAAGGGTTGGGGAGCTGTTTTTT
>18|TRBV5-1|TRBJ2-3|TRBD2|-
CASSPLGFGLAKDDTQYF
TGCGCCAGCAGCCCCTTAGGTTTCGGACTAGCGAAGGACGATACGCAGTATTTT
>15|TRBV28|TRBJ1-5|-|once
CASRPVGVSNQPQHF
TGTGCCAGCAGGCCAGTGGGGGTGAGCAATCAGCCCCAGCATTTT
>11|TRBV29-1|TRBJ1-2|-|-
CSAGDIGGCTF
TGCAGCGCTGGGGACATCGGGGGCTGCACCTTC
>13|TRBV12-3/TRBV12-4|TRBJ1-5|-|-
CASRQDEGQPQHF
TGTGCCAGCAGGCAAGACGAGGGACAGCCCCAGCATTTT
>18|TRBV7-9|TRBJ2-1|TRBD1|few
CASSIPGQGTTSYNEQFF
TGTGCCAGCAGCATTCCGGGACAGGGGACTACTTCCTACAATGAGCAGTTCTTC
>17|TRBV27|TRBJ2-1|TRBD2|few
CASIRIVGLAGDNEQFF
TGTGCCAGCATAAGAATAGTTGGACTAGCGGGGGACAATGAGCAGTTCTTC
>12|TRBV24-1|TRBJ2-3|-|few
CATKNVEDTQYF
TGTGCCACCAAGAACGTGGAAGATACGCAGTATTTT
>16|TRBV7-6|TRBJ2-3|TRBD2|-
CASSLLASGATDTQYF
TGTGCCAGCAGCTTACTTGCTAGCGGCGCCACAGATACGCAGTATTTT
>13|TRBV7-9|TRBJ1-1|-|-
CASSLHMDTEAFF
TGTGCCAGCAGCCTACACATGGACACTGAAGCTTTCTTT
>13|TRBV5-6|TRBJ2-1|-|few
CASSFQNFDEQFF
TGTGCCAGCAGCTTTCAGAATTTCGATGAGCAGTTCTTC
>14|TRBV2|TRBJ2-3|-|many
CASSATGGTDTQYF
TGTGCCAGCAGTGCCACGGGCGGAACAGATACGCAGTATTTT
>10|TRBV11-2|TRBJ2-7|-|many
CASDGGEQYF
TGTGCCAGCGACGGCGGCGAGCAGTACTTC
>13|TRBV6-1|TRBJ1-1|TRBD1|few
CASRIDRDTEAFF
TGTGCCAGCAGGATCGACAGGGACACTGAGGCTTTCTTT
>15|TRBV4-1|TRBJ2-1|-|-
CASSQPDSVGGEQFF
TGCGCCAGCAGCCAACCCGATAGCGTCGGCGGGGAGCAGTTCTTC
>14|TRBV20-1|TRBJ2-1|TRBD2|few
CSVQAGGPKNEQFF
TGCAGTGTCCAAGCGGGGGGGCCTAAGAATGAGCAGTTCTTC
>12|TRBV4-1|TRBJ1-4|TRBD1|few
CASSHDRGELFF
TGCGCCAGCAGCCACGACAGGGGAGAACTGTTTTTT
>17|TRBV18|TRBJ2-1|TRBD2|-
CASSPLLLAGAPNEQFF
TGTGCCAGCTCACCATTACTTCTAGCGGGAGCCCCCAATGAGCAGTTCTTC
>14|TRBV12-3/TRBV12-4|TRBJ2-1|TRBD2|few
CASSSSGRDNEQFF
TGTGCCAGCAGTTCGAGCGGGAGGGACAATGAGCAGTTCTTC
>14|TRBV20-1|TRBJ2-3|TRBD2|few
CSAGLAGATDTQYF
TGCAGTGCAGGACTAGCGGGAGCCACAGATACGCAGTATTTT
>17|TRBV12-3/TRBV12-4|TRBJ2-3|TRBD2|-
CASSFSYGSGRGDTQYF
TGTGCCAGCAGTTTCTCTTACGGGAGTGGGAGGGGAGATACGCAGTATTTT
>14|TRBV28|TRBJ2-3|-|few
CASGGRLDTDTQYF
TGTGCCAGCGGGGGGAGATTGGACACAGATACGCAGTATTTT
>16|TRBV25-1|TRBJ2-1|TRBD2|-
CASSVTSGSSLGEQFF
TGTGCCAGCAGTGTGACTAGCGGGAGTTCGTTGGGCGAGCAGTTCTTC
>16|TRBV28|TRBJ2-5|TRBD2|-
CASKLGGREYQETQYF
TGTGCCAGCAAGCTGGGTGGGCGGGAGTACCAAGAGACCCAGTACTTC
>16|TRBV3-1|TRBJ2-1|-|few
CASSPRGREAYNEQFF
TGTGCCAGCAGCCCCAGGGGGCGGGAGGCCTACAATGAGCAGTTCTTC
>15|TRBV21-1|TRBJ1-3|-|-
CASSKNRDPGNTIYF
TGTGCCAGCAGCAAAAACCGCGATCCTGGAAACACCATATATTTT
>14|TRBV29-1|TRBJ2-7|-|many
CSVVPRTQRYEQYF
TGCAGCGTTGTCCCCCGGACACAACGCTACGAGCAGTACTTC
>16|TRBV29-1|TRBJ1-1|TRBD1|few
CSVERRDRATNTEAFF
TGCAGCGTTGAAAGGCGGGACAGGGCAACGAACACTGAAGCTTTCTTT
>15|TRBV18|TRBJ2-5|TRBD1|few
CSSSPDGQDQETQYF
TGTTCCAGCTCACCAGATGGACAGGACCAAGAGACCCAGTACTTC
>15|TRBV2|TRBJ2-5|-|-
CASSVTTYAEETQYF
TGTGCCAGCAGTGTGACTACCTATGCTGAAGAGACCCAGTACTTC
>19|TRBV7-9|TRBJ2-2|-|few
CASSLAPTGAPRGTGELFF
TGTGCCAGCAGCTTAGCACCGACAGGAGCCCCCCGAGGCACCGGGGAGCTGTTTTTT
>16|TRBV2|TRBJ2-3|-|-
CASSVQGGGVADTQYF
TGTGCCAGCAGTGTACAGGGAGGAGGTGTCGCAGATACGCAGTATTTT
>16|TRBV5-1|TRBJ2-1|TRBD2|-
CASSPRTSGGENEQFF
TGCGCCAGCAGCCCCAGGACTAGCGGGGGAGAGAATGAGCAGTTCTTC
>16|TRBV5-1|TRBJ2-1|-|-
CASSLFAGTKNNEQFF
TGCGCCAGCAGCTTGTTCGCCGGGACAAAAAACAATGAGCAGTTCTTC